These 28 T cell receptor beta chains share one sample of origin, sequenced in a study of spatial heterogeneity in lung cancer. Described time point: sample taken at primary tumor resection. Sequencing of whole RNA from tumor, nontumor lung or frozen PBMC involved no sorting. From the 5' RACE reads, TCRdb called clonotypes with MiXCR, one entry per CDR3 protein. The table lists approximately 25,000 distinct CDR3 sequences, about 3.5% of them singletons. Material: PBMCs, obtained at surgery. These receptors were obtained from a female donor with early-stage non-small cell lung cancer.

This clonotype has a count of ten or more. The chain uses TRBV4-1 and TRBJ2-2; 8 bases map to TRBD2. The CDR3 runs to 17 residues. Unmatched junction bases numbered 6, after V lost 0 bases and J lost 3 bases. Per the germline V gene, CDR1 is MGHRA and CDR2 is YSYEKL. The CDR3 here is CASSQDRTSGYTGELFF. The CDR3 nucleotides are TGCGCCAGCAGCCAAGACCGAACTAGCGGTTACACCGGGGAGCTGTTTTTT.

This clonotype has ten or more counts. The J gene is TRBJ2-5, the V gene TRBV5-1; 9 bases are a match to TRBD2. J lost 4 bases, V lost 4 bases, and 2 bases had no gene match. Germline CDR1 and CDR2: SGHRS and YFSETQ. The CDR3 length is 13 residues. CDR3 bases: TGCGCCAGCAGCCTACTAGCGGGAGAGACCCAGTACTTC. Translated: CASSLLAGETQYF. Using reference TRBV5-1 and TRBJ2-5 for the parts outside the CDR3, the full variable domain is KAGVTQTPRYLIKTRGQQVTLSCSPISGHRSVSWYQQTPGQGLQFLFEYFSETQRNKGNFPGRFSGRQFSNSRSEMNVSTLELGDSALYLCASSLLAGETQYFGPGTRLLVL.

This clonotype was recorded at least ten times. CDR3 region: CASSRRGTYEQYF. The CDR3 coding sequence is TGTGCCAGCAGCCGGAGGGGAACCTACGAGCAGTACTTC. The V and J genes are TRBV3-1 and TRBJ2-7, with TRBD2 as a possible D gene (6 bases). The CDR3 has 13 residues. Germline V gives CDR1 LGHDT, CDR2 YNNKEL (reference sequence). Trimming took off 4 bases at V and 2 bases at J, with 9 bases between the two ends.

This clonotype was detected ten times or more. The CDR3 sequence is CSARDLAHEQYF. Written as DNA, the CDR3 is TGCAGTGCTAGAGATCTCGCCCACGAGCAGTACTTC. The chain links TRBV20-1 to TRBJ2-7; D gene unclear. Trimming took off 0 bases at V and 5 bases at J, with 8 bases between the two ends. Germline V gives CDR1 DFQATT, CDR2 SNEGSKA (reference sequence). This CDR3 region has 12 residues.

This clonotype was observed at least ten times. This chain joins TRBV27 and TRBJ1-1; 11 bases match TRBD1. Germline V gene sequence: CDR1 MNHEY, CDR2 SMNVEV (reference sequence). With V trimmed by 4 bases and J by 1 base, 14 bases remained unmatched. This CDR3 contains 19 residues. CDR3 sequence (DNA): TGTGCCAGCAGTTCCCATCGGACAGGGGGCGGGCTGCGGAACACTGAAGCTTTCTTT. This encodes CASSSHRTGGGLRNTEAFF.

At least ten counts were recorded for this clonotype. The chain uses TRBV18 and TRBJ1-3; D gene uncertain. Germline V gene data show CDR1 as KGHSH and CDR2 as LQKENI. The CDR3 spans 15 residues. Trimming stripped 1 base from V and 1 base from J, with 8 bases between. The CDR3 region has the DNA TGTGCCAGCTCACCACAAACGCGGTCTGGAAACACCATATATTTT. Translating gives CASSPQTRSGNTIYF.

V and J are TRBV5-5 and TRBJ2-7; no definite D call. From germline, CDR1 is SGHKS and CDR2 YYEKEE (reference sequence). The CDR3 extends over 12 amino acids. V was clipped by 2 bases and J by 4 bases, with 7 bases between them. The CDR3, as DNA: TGTGCCAGCAGCTTCGGAGATTACGAGCAGTACTTC. Amino acids: CASSFGDYEQYF.

This clonotype was recorded many times. The V gene is TRBV7-6, the J gene TRBJ1-1, with 7 bases fitting TRBD1. Germline-derived CDR1 and CDR2 are SGHVS and FNYEAQ. V shed 5 bases, J shed 1 base, and the junction held 4 bases outside the gene matches. The CDR3 has 14 amino acids. CDR3 amino acids: CASSPGGSNTEAFF. The CDR3 DNA reads as TGTGCCAGCAGCCCAGGGGGGTCGAACACTGAAGCTTTCTTT.

This clonotype was observed many times. The CDR3 coding sequence is TGTGCCAGCAGTTTGCACCTGGGTGAGCAGTTCTTC. Its protein is CASSLHLGEQFF. The rearrangement uses TRBV27 and TRBJ2-1; no definite D call. The CDR3 runs 12 residues. V lost 3 bases to trimming and J lost 9 bases, with 9 bases between them. CDR1 MNHEY and CDR2 SMNVEV come from the germline V gene (reference sequence).

This clonotype was observed at least ten times. The genes are TRBV2 and TRBJ2-7; D remains unclear. The germline V and J ends were trimmed by 6 bases and 6 bases, with 12 bases remaining between them. Germline assignment: CDR1 SNHLY and CDR2 FYNNEI. This CDR3 comprises 12 residues. The CDR3, as DNA: TGTGCCAGCAGCCCACGTAAGTTCGAGCAGTACTTC. Its translation: CASSPRKFEQYF.

This clonotype has ten or more counts. The chain uses TRBV3-1 and TRBJ2-7; 8 bases align to TRBD2. The trim removed 4 bases at V and 4 bases at J, leaving 6 bases unmatched. CDR1 and CDR2 from the germline V gene are LGHDT and YNNKEL (reference sequence). The CDR3 has 14 residues. The chain's CDR3 is CASSPRASGYEQYF. Written as DNA, the CDR3 is TGTGCCAGCAGCCCCCGGGCTAGCGGGTACGAGCAGTACTTC.

This clonotype was seen ten or more times. The rearrangement links TRBV11-2 to TRBJ2-1; TRBD2 matches at 9 bases. V lost 1 base and J lost 8; bases outside the gene matches: 6. The germline V gene encodes CDR1 SGHAT and CDR2 FQNNGV. The CDR3 is 15 amino acids. CDR3 region: CASSLVAGVFHEQFF. The CDR3 coding sequence is TGTGCCAGCAGCTTAGTAGCGGGAGTATTCCATGAGCAGTTCTTC.

This clonotype was counted ten times or more. V gene TRBV3-1 combines with J gene TRBJ2-3, with 8 nucleotides matching TRBD2. Germline trimming cut 4 bases from V and 0 bases from J; bases unmatched to any gene: 6. CDR1 and CDR2 (germline): LGHDT, YNNKEL (reference sequence). The CDR3 contains 16 residues. The CDR3 sequence is CASSLNPSGSTDTQYF. The CDR3 DNA reads TGTGCCAGCAGCCTTAATCCTAGCGGGAGCACAGATACGCAGTATTTT.

This clonotype has at least ten counts. The chain carries TRBV7-9 and TRBJ2-7; the D gene is possibly TRBD1 (6 bases). Germline V lookup: CDR1 SEHNR, CDR2 FQNEAQ (reference sequence). The CDR3 has 13 amino acids. V dropped 3 bases and J dropped 5 bases, with 11 bases sitting between them. In DNA, the CDR3 is TGTGCCAGCAGCTTGGGCCAGGGGAACGAGCAGTACTTC. This sequence encodes CASSLGQGNEQYF.

This clonotype was recorded at least ten times. The chain uses TRBV30 and TRBJ2-1, with D unclear. The V end lost 0 bases, the J end lost 4 bases, and 7 bases lay between the germline ends. CDR3 length: 13 residues. The V gene's germline CDR1 is GTSNPN and CDR2 SVGIG (reference sequence). The CDR3 nucleotides are TGTGCCTGGAGTGTAGGTGGGTACAATGAGCAGTTCTTC. Amino acids: CAWSVGGYNEQFF.

This clonotype was counted at least ten times. The V gene is TRBV12-3 or TRBV12-4, the J gene TRBJ1-1; TRBD1 matches 7 bases. V lost 6 bases to trimming and J lost 5 bases; unmatched junction nucleotides: 6. The CDR3 is 13 amino acids. CDR3 in amino acids: CASRRQGLTEAFF. Here the CDR3 DNA reads TGTGCCAGCAGACGACAGGGTCTAACTGAAGCTTTCTTT.

The table lists this clonotype with many counts. V and J are TRBV6-2 or TRBV6-3 and TRBJ1-6, with D possibly matching TRBD1 (6 bases). The V gene's germline CDR1 is MNHEY and CDR2 SVGEGT. The CDR3 is 15 residues long. Trimming removed 2 bases at V and 7 bases at J, with 12 bases between. The chain's CDR3 is CASSYRARGNSPLHF. The CDR3 bases are TGTGCCAGCAGTTACAGGGCGAGGGGGAATTCACCCCTCCACTTT.

Of note for this clonotype: Germline is not matched at one junction end, which may reflect a read error. The chain has TRBV5-1 and TRBJ1-2; D is undetermined. Germline V gives CDR1 SGHRS, CDR2 YFSETQ. The CDR3 length is 16 residues. This CDR3 reads CASSSPTEGWNYSYTF. CDR3 sequence (DNA): TGCGCCAGCAGCTCCCCGACGGAAGGGTGGAACTATAGCTACACCTTC.

This clonotype was counted ten times or more. This chain uses TRBV5-1 with TRBJ2-2; the match to TRBD2 covers 11 bases. The CDR3 spans 16 residues. Germline CDR1 is SGHRS and CDR2 is YFSETQ. V gave up 4 bases and J gave up 6 bases; unmatched junction bases: 8. DNA of the CDR3: TGCGCCAGCAGCAGATCAACTAGCGGGGGCCCCGGGGAGCTGTTTTTT. It encodes CASSRSTSGGPGELFF.

This clonotype came up many times. The chain employs TRBV3-1 and TRBJ1-5; D is undetermined. This CDR3 contains 13 residues. CDR1 is LGHDT and CDR2 is YNNKEL in the germline V gene (reference sequence). The V end lost 5 bases, the J end lost 1 base, and 6 bases lay between the germline ends. CDR3 region: CASSEQSNQPQHF. The DNA of the CDR3 is TGTGCCAGCAGCGAACAAAGCAATCAGCCCCAGCATTTT.

At least ten counts were recorded for this clonotype. The rearrangement joins TRBV5-5 to TRBJ2-5; 10 nucleotides line up with TRBD2. The CDR3 is 17 residues long. Germline loops: CDR1 SGHKS, CDR2 YYEKEE (reference sequence). V was pared by 5 bases and J by 4 bases, with 14 bases of the junction left unmatched. Written as DNA, the CDR3 is TGTGCCAGCAGTCGACGAGGGGCTAGCGGGAGTTTAGAGACCCAGTACTTC. As protein: CASSRRGASGSLETQYF.

This clonotype has a count of ten or more. This chain uses TRBV20-1 with TRBJ2-7, with 11 bases aligning to TRBD2. The CDR3 is 13 residues long. Germline V gene sequence: CDR1 DFQATT, CDR2 SNEGSKA (reference sequence). The CDR3 bases are TGCAGGGCTGATAGCGGGAGGGCATACGAGCAGTACTTC. As protein: CRADSGRAYEQYF.

In this sample, this clonotype turned up many times. The rearrangement joins TRBV6-5 to TRBJ1-6; D gene uncertain. From germline, CDR1 is MNHEY and CDR2 SVGAGI. V lost 1 base and J lost 7, with 5 bases in between. CDR3 size: 13 residues. CDR3 loop: CASSYFENSPLHF. CDR3 sequence (DNA): TGTGCCAGCAGTTACTTCGAGAATTCACCCCTCCACTTT.

This clonotype has a count of ten or more. The chain has TRBV4-2 and TRBJ2-7; 9 positions agree with TRBD1. The V segment lost 2 bases and the J segment 5 bases; nucleotides outside the gene matches: 7. Per germline, CDR1 LGHNA and CDR2 YNFKEQ. The CDR3 loop spans 15 amino acids. The CDR3: CASSQKSGQGHEQYF. The CDR3 nucleotides read TGTGCCAGCAGCCAAAAATCGGGACAGGGCCACGAGCAGTACTTC.

This clonotype was observed at least ten times. The chain links TRBV28 to TRBJ2-5, with a weak D call TRBD2 (6 bases). V lost 6 bases and J 5 bases, leaving 13 bases between the germline ends. The CDR3 is made up of 13 amino acids. Germline V gene sequence: CDR1 MDHEN, CDR2 SYDVKM. CDR3 coding DNA: TGTGCCAGCAGGAATAGTGGGGGGGAGACCCAGTACTTC. It translates to CASRNSGGETQYF.

This clonotype was picked up many times. V is TRBV7-3 and J is TRBJ2-3, with 12 bases matching TRBD1. Germline loops: CDR1 SGHTA, CDR2 FQGTGA. V trimming: 5 bases; J trimming: 2 bases; junction bases outside the gene matches: 20. This CDR3 is built from 21 residues. The CDR3 loop reads CASSPAVPGTGGIGDTDTQYF. Written as DNA, the CDR3 is TGTGCCAGCAGCCCAGCCGTACCCGGGACAGGGGGCATAGGAGACACAGATACGCAGTATTTT. The whole variable domain, filled in from reference TRBV7-3 and TRBJ2-3, reads GAGVSQTPSNKVTEKGKYVELRCDPISGHTALYWYRQSLGQGPEFLIYFQGTGAADDSGLPNDRFFAVRPEGSVSTLKIQRTERGDSAVYLCASSPAVPGTGGIGDTDTQYFGPGTRLTVL.

This clonotype was seen a handful of times. The chain has TRBV18 and TRBJ2-5; D not certain. The V gene's germline CDR1 is KGHSH and CDR2 LQKENI. Trimming left V 4 bases short and J 1 base short, with 4 bases between. This CDR3 region has 12 residues. The CDR3 region has the DNA TGTGCCAGCTCACTATCCCAAGAGACCCAGTACTTC. It encodes CASSLSQETQYF.

This clonotype has ten or more counts. V is TRBV4-1 and J is TRBJ1-3; unclear D gene. The V end was cut by 1 base, the J end by 4 bases, with 8 bases between. Germline loops: CDR1 MGHRA, CDR2 YSYEKL. The CDR3 loop spans 14 amino acids. CDR3 in amino acids: CASSQVTRGNTIYF. DNA for the CDR3: TGCGCCAGCAGCCAAGTGACCCGGGGAAACACCATATATTTT.